This TCR beta chain was recovered during a study of cytomegalovirus exposure and HLA in healthy donors. Whole-study results and caveats: There were some public TCRs occurring in many donors, but most TCR sequences were rare. Previously analyzed data showed that most TCR beta V segments were productive at a frequency of about 87% or about 30%.

PCR employed 60 Vbeta and 13 Jbeta primers. Clones were sequenced by immunoSEQ multiplex PCR, and TCRdb holds only the in-frame ones, with some missing. The table lists 150,000 to 200,000 clones, about three quarters of them singletons. CDR1 is MRHNA, CDR2 SNTAGT, per germline. CDR3 size: 14 residues. Deletions cut 7 bases from V and 4 bases from J, with 13 bases between. About this clone: The antigen is undetermined.

This chain joins TRBV6-4 and TRBJ2-2; a weak D match, TRBD2 (5 bases). Sequenced sample: PBMCs. The source of this sequence is a woman aged 40-49 years in good health and CMV-seronegative. The CDR3 reads CASKIAGGTGELFF. DNA for the CDR3: TGTGCCAGCAAGATCGCGGGCGGCACCGGGGAGCTGTTTTTT.